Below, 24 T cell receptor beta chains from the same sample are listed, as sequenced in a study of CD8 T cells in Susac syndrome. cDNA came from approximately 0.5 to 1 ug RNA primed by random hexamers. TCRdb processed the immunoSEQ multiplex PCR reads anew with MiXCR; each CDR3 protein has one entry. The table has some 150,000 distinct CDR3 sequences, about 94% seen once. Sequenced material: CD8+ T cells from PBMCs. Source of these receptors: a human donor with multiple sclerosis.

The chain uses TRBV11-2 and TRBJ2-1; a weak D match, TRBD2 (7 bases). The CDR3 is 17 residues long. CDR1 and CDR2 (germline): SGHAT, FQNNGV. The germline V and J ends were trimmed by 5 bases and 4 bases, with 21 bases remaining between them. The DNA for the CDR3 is TGTGCCAGCAGCCCAGAGGGCGGGGGCCTGCGGTACAATGAGCAGTTCTTC. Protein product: CASSPEGGGLRYNEQFF.

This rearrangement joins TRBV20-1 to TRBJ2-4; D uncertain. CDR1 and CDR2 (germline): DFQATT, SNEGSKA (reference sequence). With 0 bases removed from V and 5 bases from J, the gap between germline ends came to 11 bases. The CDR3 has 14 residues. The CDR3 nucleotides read TGCAGTGCTAGAGATTCGGGCGGAGAAAACATTCAGTACTTC. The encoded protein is CSARDSGGENIQYF.

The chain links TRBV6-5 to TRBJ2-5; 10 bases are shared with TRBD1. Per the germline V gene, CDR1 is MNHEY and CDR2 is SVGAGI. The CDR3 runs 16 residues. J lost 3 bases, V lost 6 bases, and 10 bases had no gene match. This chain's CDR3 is CASSYRDRGWEETQYF. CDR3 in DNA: TGTGCCAGCAGCTACCGGGACAGGGGTTGGGAAGAGACCCAGTACTTC.

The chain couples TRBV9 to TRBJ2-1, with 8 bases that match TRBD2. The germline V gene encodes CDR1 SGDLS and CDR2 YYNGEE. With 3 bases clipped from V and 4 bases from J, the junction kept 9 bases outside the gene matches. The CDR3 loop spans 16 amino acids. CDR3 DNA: TGTGCCAGCAGCGCCATGGGAGCGGGGGAGTACAATGAGCAGTTCTTC. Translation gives CASSAMGAGEYNEQFF. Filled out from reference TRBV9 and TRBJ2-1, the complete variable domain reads DSGVTQTPKHLITATGQRVTLRCSPRSGDLSVYWYQQSLDQGLQFLIQYYNGEERAKGNILERFSAQQFPDLHSELNLSSLELGDSALYFCASSAMGAGEYNEQFFGPGTRLTVL.

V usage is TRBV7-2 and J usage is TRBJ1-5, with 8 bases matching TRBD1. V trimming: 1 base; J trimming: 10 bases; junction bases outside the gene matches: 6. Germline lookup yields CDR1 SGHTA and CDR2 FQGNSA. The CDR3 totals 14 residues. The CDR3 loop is CASSLGTGRRPQHF. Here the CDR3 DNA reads TGTGCCAGCAGCTTAGGGACAGGGAGGAGACCCCAGCATTTT. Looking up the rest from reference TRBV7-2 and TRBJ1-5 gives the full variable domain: GAGVSQSPSNKVTEKGKDVELRCDPISGHTALYWYRQSLGQGLEFLIYFQGNSAPDKSGLPSDRFSAERTGGSVSTLTIQRTQQEDSAVYLCASSLGTGRRPQHFGDGTRLSIL.

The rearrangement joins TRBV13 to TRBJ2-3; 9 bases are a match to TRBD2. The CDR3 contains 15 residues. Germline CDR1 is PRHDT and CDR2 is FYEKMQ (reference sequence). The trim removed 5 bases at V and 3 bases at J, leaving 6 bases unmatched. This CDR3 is CASSPKRGVTDTQYF. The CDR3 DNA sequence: TGTGCCAGCAGCCCGAAGCGGGGGGTAACAGATACGCAGTATTTT.

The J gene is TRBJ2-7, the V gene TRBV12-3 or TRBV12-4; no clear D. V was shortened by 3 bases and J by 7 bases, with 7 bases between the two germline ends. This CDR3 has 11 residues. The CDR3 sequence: CASSFGIEQYF. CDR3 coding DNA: TGTGCCAGCAGTTTCGGTATTGAGCAGTACTTC.

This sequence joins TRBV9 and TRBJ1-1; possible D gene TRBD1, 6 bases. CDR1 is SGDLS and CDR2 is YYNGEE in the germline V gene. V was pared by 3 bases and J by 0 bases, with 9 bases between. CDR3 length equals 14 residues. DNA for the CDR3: TGTGCCAGCAGCGAGGGGGAGGTGAACACTGAAGCTTTCTTT. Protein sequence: CASSEGEVNTEAFF.

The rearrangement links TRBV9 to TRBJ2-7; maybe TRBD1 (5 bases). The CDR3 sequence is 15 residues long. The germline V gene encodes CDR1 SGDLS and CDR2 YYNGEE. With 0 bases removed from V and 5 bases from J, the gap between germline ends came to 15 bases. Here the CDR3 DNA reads TGTGCCAGCAGCGTAGAGGGGCTACCTATTGACGAGCAGTACTTC. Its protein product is CASSVEGLPIDEQYF.

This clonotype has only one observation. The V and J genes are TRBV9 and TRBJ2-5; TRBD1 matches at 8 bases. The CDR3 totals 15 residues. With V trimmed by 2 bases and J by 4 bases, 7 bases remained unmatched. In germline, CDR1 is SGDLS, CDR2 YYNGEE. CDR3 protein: CASSVQGALGETQYF. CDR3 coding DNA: TGTGCCAGCAGCGTGCAGGGGGCGTTAGGAGAGACCCAGTACTTC.

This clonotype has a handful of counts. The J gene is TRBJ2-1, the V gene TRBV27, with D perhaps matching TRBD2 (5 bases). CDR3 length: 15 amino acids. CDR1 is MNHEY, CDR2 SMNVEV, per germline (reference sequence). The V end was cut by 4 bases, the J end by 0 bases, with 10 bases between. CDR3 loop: CASSSSGSSYNEQFF. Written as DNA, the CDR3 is TGTGCCAGCAGTTCGAGTGGGAGCTCCTACAATGAGCAGTTCTTC.

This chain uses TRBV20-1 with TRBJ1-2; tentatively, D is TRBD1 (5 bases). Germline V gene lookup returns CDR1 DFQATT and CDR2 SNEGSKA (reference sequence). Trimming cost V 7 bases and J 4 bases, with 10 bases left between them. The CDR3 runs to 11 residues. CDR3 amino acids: CSVPTAYGYTF. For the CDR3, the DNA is TGCAGTGTGCCGACAGCCTATGGCTACACCTTC.

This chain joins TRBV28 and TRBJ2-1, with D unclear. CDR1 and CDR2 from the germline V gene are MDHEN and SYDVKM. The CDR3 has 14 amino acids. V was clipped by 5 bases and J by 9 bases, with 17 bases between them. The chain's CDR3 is CASSSPRMGIEQFF. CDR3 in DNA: TGTGCCAGCAGTAGCCCCCGCATGGGGATTGAGCAGTTCTTC.

Here the CDR3 DNA reads TGCAGTGCTAGAGCTAGCGGGGGGTTGGCAGGAGAGACCCAGTACTTC. Translated: CSARASGGLAGETQYF. V gene TRBV20-1 combines with J gene TRBJ2-5; 11 positions agree with TRBD2. This CDR3 comprises 16 residues. The ends lost 1 base at V and 4 bases at J; junction bases unmatched: 8. Germline lookup yields CDR1 DFQATT and CDR2 SNEGSKA (reference sequence).

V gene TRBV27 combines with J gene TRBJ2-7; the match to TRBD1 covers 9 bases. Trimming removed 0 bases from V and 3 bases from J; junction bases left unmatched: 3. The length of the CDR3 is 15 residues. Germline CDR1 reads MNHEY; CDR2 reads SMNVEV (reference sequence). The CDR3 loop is CASSLSHRGLYEQYF. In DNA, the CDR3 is TGTGCCAGCAGTTTATCTCACAGGGGGCTCTACGAGCAGTACTTC.

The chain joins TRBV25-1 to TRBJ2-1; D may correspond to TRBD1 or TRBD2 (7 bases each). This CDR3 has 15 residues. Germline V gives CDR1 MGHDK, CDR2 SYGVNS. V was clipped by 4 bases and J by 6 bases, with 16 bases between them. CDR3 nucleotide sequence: TGTGCCAGCAGTGCAGGGGGGGGCCCCTTCAATGAGCAGTTCTTC. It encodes CASSAGGGPFNEQFF.

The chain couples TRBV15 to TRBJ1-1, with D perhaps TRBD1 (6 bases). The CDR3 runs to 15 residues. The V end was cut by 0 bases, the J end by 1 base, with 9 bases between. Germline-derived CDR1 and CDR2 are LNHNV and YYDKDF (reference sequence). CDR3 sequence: CATSRDQGWNTEAFF. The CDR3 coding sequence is TGTGCCACCAGCAGAGATCAGGGGTGGAACACTGAAGCTTTCTTT.

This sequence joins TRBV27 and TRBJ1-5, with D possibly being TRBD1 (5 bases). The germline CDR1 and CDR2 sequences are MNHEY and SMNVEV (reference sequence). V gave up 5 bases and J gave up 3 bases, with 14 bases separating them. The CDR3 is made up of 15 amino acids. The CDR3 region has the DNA TGTGCCAGCAGTCTCTCCCCAGGGTCCAATCAGCCCCAGCATTTT. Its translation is CASSLSPGSNQPQHF.

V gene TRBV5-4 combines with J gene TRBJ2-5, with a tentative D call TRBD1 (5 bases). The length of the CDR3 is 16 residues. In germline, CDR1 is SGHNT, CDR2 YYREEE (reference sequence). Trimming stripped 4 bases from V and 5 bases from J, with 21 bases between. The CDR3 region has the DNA TGTGCCAGCAGCCTGTCGTTCTCTGGGGCCCCGGAGACCCAGTACTTC. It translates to CASSLSFSGAPETQYF.

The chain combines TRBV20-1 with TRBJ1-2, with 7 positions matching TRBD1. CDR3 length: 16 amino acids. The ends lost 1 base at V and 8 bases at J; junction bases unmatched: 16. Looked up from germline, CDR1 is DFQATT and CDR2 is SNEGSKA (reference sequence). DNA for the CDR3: TGCAGTGCTAGAGGCCGGGACAGCCTTTCTCGTAGGGGCTACACCTTC. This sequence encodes CSARGRDSLSRRGYTF.

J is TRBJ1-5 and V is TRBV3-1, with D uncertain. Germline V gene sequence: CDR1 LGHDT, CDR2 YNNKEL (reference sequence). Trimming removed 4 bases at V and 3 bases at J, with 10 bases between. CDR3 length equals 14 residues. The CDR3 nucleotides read TGTGCCAGCAGCCTAGGAGTCACCAATCAGCCCCAGCATTTT. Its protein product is CASSLGVTNQPQHF.

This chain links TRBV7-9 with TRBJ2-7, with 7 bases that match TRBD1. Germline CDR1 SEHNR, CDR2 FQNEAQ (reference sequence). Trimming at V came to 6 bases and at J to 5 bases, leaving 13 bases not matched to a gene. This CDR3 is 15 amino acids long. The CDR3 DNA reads TGTGCCAGCAGTCCCCCGCAGGGGGTCACCCACGAGCAGTACTTC. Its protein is CASSPPQGVTHEQYF.

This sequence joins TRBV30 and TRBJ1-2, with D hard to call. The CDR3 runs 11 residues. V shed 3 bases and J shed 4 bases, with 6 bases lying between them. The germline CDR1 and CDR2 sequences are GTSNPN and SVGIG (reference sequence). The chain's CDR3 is CAWREGYGYTF. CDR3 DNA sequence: TGTGCCTGGAGAGAAGGCTATGGCTACACCTTC.

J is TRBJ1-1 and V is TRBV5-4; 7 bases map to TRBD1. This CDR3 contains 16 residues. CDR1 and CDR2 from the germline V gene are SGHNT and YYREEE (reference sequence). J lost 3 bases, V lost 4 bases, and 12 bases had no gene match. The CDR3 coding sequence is TGTGCCAGCAGCAACGACAGACAGGGAGGGGACACTGAAGCTTTCTTT. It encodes CASSNDRQGGDTEAFF. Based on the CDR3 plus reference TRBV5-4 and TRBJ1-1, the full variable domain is ETGVTQSPTHLIKTRGQQVTLRCSSQSGHNTVSWYQQALGQGPQFIFQYYREEENGRGNFPPRFSGLQFPNYSSELNVNALELDDSALYLCASSNDRQGGDTEAFFGQGTRLTVV.